This T cell receptor (beta chain) was documented in a study of blood T cell repertoires in COVID-19. Study-wide background: Some COVID-19 samples were acute and others convalescent; all came from the United States, Italy and Spain. Nucleic acid was either cDNA or gDNA, and it came from T cells, B-cell-depleted T cells, or PBMCs.

Participants' own reports of clinical history determined their cohort assignment. The CDR3 runs to 13 residues. V was pared by 2 bases and J by 3 bases, with 8 bases between. Germline values: CDR1 SNHLY, CDR2 FYNNEI. Authors' processing steps: Amplification with reference gene primers provided the estimates of nucleated cell counts. Libraries were prepared by immunoSEQ multiplex PCR; TCRdb keeps only in-frame clonotypes and omits some of them. The V and J calls and the clone size are those of that table, but D and trimming were determined from the DNA. Found here are around 330,000 clones, approximately 88% of them singletons; the top ten hold approximately 9%.

Sequenced material: PBMCs or T cells enriched from blood (not recorded which). The J gene is TRBJ2-7, the V gene TRBV2; D not certain. This TCR came from a woman younger than 30 who had recovered from COVID-19. Written as DNA, the CDR3 is TGTGCCAGCAGTGAATCGGTTTACTACGAGCAGTACTTC. It yields the protein CASSESVYYEQYF.